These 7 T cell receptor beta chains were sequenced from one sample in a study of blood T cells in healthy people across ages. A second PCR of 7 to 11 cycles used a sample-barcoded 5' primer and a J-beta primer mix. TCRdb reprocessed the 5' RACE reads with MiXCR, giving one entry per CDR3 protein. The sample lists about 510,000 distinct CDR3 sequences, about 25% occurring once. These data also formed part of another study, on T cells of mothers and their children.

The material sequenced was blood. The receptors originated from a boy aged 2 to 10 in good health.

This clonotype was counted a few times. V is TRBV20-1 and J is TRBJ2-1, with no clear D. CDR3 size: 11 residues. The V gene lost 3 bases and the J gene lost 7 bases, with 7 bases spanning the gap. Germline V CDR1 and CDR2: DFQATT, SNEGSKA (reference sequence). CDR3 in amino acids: CSASWVNEQFF. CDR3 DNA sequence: TGCAGTGCTAGTTGGGTGAATGAGCAGTTCTTC.

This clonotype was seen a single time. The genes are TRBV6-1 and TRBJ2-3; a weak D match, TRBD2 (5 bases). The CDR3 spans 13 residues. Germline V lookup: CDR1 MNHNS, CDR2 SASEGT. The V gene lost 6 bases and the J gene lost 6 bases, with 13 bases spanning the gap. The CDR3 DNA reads TGTGCCAGCAGCAGTAGATCGGGGGATACGCAGTATTTT. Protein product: CASSSRSGDTQYF.

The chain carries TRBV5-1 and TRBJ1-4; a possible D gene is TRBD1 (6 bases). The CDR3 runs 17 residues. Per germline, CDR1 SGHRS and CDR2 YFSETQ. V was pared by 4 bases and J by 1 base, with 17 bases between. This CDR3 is CASSASGTRGTNEKLFF. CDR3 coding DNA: TGCGCCAGCAGCGCATCAGGGACAAGGGGAACTAATGAAAAACTGTTTTTT.

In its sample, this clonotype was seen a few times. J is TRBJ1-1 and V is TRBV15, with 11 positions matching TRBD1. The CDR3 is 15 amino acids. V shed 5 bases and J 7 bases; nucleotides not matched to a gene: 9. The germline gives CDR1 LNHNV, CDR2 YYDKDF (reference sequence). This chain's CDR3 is CATSSRTGGLGEAFF. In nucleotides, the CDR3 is TGTGCCACCAGCTCCCGGACAGGGGGCTTAGGTGAAGCTTTCTTT.

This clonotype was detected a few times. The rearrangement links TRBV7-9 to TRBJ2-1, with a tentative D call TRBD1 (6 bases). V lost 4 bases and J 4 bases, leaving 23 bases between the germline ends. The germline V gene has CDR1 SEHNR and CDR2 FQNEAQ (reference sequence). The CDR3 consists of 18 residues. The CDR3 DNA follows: TGTGCCAGCAGCTCCCCAAGGCCTACCACAGGGCGGTACAATGAGCAGTTCTTC. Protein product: CASSSPRPTTGRYNEQFF. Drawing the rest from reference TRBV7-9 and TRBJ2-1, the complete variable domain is DTGVSQNPRHKITKRGQNVTFRCDPISEHNRLYWYRQTLGQGPEFLTYFQNEAQLEKSRLLSDRFSAERPKGSFSTLEIQRTEQGDSAMYLCASSSPRPTTGRYNEQFFGPGTRLTVL.

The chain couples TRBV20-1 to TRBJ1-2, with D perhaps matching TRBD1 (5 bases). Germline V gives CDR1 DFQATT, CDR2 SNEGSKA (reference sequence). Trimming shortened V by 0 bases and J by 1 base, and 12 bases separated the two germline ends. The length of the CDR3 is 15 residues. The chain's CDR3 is CSARDRQLVNYGYTF. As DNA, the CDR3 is TGCAGTGCTAGAGATCGACAGCTCGTTAACTATGGCTACACCTTC.

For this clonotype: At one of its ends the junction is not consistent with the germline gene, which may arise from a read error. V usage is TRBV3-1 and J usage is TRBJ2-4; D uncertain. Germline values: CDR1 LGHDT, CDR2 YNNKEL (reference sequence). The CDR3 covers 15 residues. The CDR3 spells CASSQEHYVQNIPYF. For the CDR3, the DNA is TGTGCCAGCAGCCAAGAGCATTACGTGCAAAACATTCCGTACTTC.